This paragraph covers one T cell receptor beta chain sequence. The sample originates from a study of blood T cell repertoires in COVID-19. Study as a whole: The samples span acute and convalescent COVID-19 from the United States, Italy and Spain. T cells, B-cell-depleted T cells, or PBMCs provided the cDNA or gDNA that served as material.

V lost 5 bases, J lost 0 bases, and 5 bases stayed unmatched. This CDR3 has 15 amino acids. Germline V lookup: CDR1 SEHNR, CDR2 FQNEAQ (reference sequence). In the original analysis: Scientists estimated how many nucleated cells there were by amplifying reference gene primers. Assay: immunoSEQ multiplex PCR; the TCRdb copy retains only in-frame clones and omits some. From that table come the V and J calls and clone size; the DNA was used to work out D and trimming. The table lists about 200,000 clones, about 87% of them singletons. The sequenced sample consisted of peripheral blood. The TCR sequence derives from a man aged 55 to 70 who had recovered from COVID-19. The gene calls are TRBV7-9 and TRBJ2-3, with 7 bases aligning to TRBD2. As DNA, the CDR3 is TGTGCCAGCAGCCGGGGGGAGGGGAGCACAGATACGCAGTATTTT. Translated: CASSRGEGSTDTQYF.